A single sample is the source of the 9 T cell receptor beta chains below, sequenced in a study of blood T cell repertoires in COVID-19. Using immunoSEQ multiplex PCR, the repertoire was profiled, and TCRdb retains in-frame clones only, with some absent. The sample shows approximately 150,000 clones, around 81% of them seen only once. Sequencing was done on a sample of peripheral blood. These receptors were collected from a man aged 65 to 85 with active or convalescent COVID-19.

V and J are TRBV5-4 and TRBJ1-3; 8 nucleotides match TRBD1. V lost 7 bases and J lost 3; bases outside the gene matches: 12. The CDR3 covers 16 residues. Germline V gene lookup returns CDR1 SGHNT and CDR2 YYREEE (reference sequence). CDR3 nucleotide sequence: TGTGCCAGCTCCTCCGGGGCAGGGGGCTATGGAAACACCATATATTTT. It translates to CASSSGAGGYGNTIYF.

This CDR3 reads CASKENSGAGYTF. In DNA, the CDR3 is TGCGCCAGCAAGGAGAACAGCGGGGCCGGCTACACCTTC. This chain joins TRBV10-2 and TRBJ1-2, with D possibly matching TRBD1 (5 bases). Germline V gives CDR1 WSHSY, CDR2 SAAADI. Deletions cut 7 bases from V and 8 bases from J, with 17 bases between. The CDR3 runs 13 residues.

The V and J genes are TRBV19 and TRBJ1-5; no definite D call. Trimming pared 6 bases from V and 0 bases from J, leaving 15 bases between. Germline V gene lookup returns CDR1 LNHDA and CDR2 SQIVND (reference sequence). The CDR3 is 16 residues long. In DNA form, the CDR3 reads TGTGCCAGTAGCTCGATACGGGGAGGTAGCAATCAGCCCCAGCATTTT. It codes for CASSSIRGGSNQPQHF.

The V and J genes are TRBV4-1 and TRBJ2-5; TRBD2 aligns across 10 bases. Germline assignment: CDR1 MGHRA and CDR2 YSYEKL. V shed 0 bases and J 7 bases; nucleotides not matched to a gene: 8. The CDR3 is made up of 16 amino acids. CDR3 coding DNA: TGCGCCAGCAGCCAAGATGTAGCGGGGGGACTCTGGACCCAGTACTTC. It is translated as CASSQDVAGGLWTQYF.

This clone was seen only a few times. J is TRBJ1-1 and V is TRBV7-9; 7 bases match TRBD1. This CDR3 spans 14 amino acids. The germline CDR1 and CDR2 sequences are SEHNR and FQNEAQ (reference sequence). V lost 2 bases to trimming and J lost 6 bases; unmatched junction nucleotides: 6. The CDR3 DNA sequence: TGTGCCAGCAGCTTAACGACAGGGAGATCTGAAGCTTTCTTT. It specifies CASSLTTGRSEAFF.

The V call is TRBV12-3 or TRBV12-4, the J call TRBJ2-1; D is undetermined. V gave up 7 bases and J gave up 10 bases, with 14 bases separating them. The CDR3 extends over 12 amino acids. The CDR3 loop reads CASIPDPEEQFF. DNA for the CDR3: TGTGCCAGCATTCCTGACCCGGAGGAGCAGTTCTTC.

The rearrangement joins TRBV3-1 (or the pseudogene TRBV3-2) to TRBJ1-2, with no clear D. Germline values: CDR1 LGHDT, CDR2 YNNKEL (reference sequence). This CDR3 contains 13 residues. The germline V and J ends were trimmed by 4 bases and 5 bases, with 11 bases remaining between them. The CDR3 loop reads CASSRGGVYGYTF. The DNA of the CDR3 is TGTGCCAGCAGCCGTGGAGGAGTTTATGGCTACACCTTC.

This clone came up once. This rearrangement joins TRBV5-1 to TRBJ2-7; 10 bases are a match to TRBD2. CDR1 and CDR2 from the germline V gene are SGHRS and YFSETQ. The CDR3 has 16 residues. V was clipped by 0 bases and J by 5 bases; unmatched bases: 8. DNA for the CDR3: TGCGCCAGCAGCTTGGTAGGCAGCGGGAGGGTAAACGAGCAGTACTTC. This codes for CASSLVGSGRVNEQYF.

The J gene is TRBJ1-4, the V gene TRBV7-8; 9 nucleotides match TRBD1. The CDR3 is made up of 15 amino acids. Germline loops: CDR1 SGHVS, CDR2 FQNEAQ. V was pared by 6 bases and J by 7 bases, with 9 bases of the junction left unmatched. CDR3 in amino acids: CASRARGQGGEKLFF. CDR3 DNA sequence: TGTGCCAGCAGGGCAAGGGGACAGGGTGGTGAAAAACTGTTTTTT.